This TCR beta chain originates from a study of cytomegalovirus exposure and HLA in healthy donors. Germline V gives CDR1 MDHEN, CDR2 SYDVKM. This CDR3 has 13 amino acids. Trimming pared 5 bases from V and 6 bases from J, leaving 11 bases between. TCRdb's table, derived via immunoSEQ multiplex PCR, lists solely in-frame clones and lacks some. Here the sample spans roughly 150,000 clones, over 85% being singletons. As concerns this clone: Its antigen remains unidentified.

Notes on the study in general: Rare TCR sequences predominated, though certain public TCRs were found in many donors. The authors enumerated over 150 TCR beta chains as linked to cytomegalovirus. High specificity and sensitivity for cytomegalovirus status were reported for the classifier.

This TCR was sampled from a woman aged 18-29 years in good health and CMV-seropositive. The chain links TRBV28 to TRBJ1-5, with D unresolved. Sequencing was carried out using PBMCs. The CDR3 here is CASSLEWAQPQHF. CDR3 nucleotide sequence: TGTGCCAGCAGTCTTGAATGGGCTCAGCCCCAGCATTTT.